This is a list of T cell receptor beta chains from one sample in a study of blood T cells in healthy people across ages. TCRdb processed the 5' RACE reads anew with MiXCR; each CDR3 protein has one entry. The sample carries 800,000 to 950,000 distinct CDR3 sequences, 29% recorded once. Separately, the same data were catalogued under a study of T cells of mothers and their children.

Sequenced: blood. The source is a woman between 40 and 50 years old in good health. Both conserved end residues are part of each CDR3. Fields, in order: CDR3 protein, CDR3 DNA, D gene, clone size, J gene, V gene. A D gene is named only where the DNA matches it firmly. The listing skips clone size in some rows; elsewhere it reads once, few, many or a size class.

CDR3: CASSAVVQGGVYGYTF
DNA: TGTGCCAGCAGTGCTGTGGTGCAGGGTGGGGTCTATGGCTACACCTTC
D: NA
size: few
J: TRBJ1-2
V: TRBV28

CDR3: CASSPGGGRGEQYF
DNA: TGTGCCAGCAGTCCTGGAGGGGGGCGCGGAGAGCAGTACTTC
D: NA
size: few
J: TRBJ2-7
V: TRBV7-3

CDR3: CASSQDRGATYNEQFF
DNA: TGCGCCAGCAGCCAAGATCGGGGGGCTACCTACAATGAGCAGTTCTTC
D: NA
size: many
J: TRBJ2-1
V: TRBV4-1

CDR3: CASSQYYRGAGNNEQFF
DNA: TGCGCCAGCAGCCAATATTACCGGGGGGCCGGGAACAATGAGCAGTTCTTC
D: NA
size: NA
J: TRBJ2-1
V: TRBV4-3

CDR3: CASSVVTGGGETQYF
DNA: TGTGCCAGCAGCGTAGTGACGGGTGGAGGAGAGACCCAGTACTTC
D: NA
size: many
J: TRBJ2-5
V: TRBV9

CDR3: CASSLAASLRSDTQYF
DNA: TGTGCCAGCAGCTTAGCGGCTAGCCTGCGGTCAGATACGCAGTATTTT
D: NA
size: NA
J: TRBJ2-3
V: TRBV7-2

CDR3: CASSLAGLNTDTQYF
DNA: TGCGCCAGCAGCTTGGCGGGACTCAACACAGATACGCAGTATTTT
D: NA
size: few
J: TRBJ2-3
V: TRBV5-1

CDR3: CASTILAASTDTQYF
DNA: TGTGCCAGCACCATTCTAGCGGCTAGCACAGATACGCAGTATTTT
D: TRBD2
size: many
J: TRBJ2-3
V: TRBV12-3/TRBV12-4

CDR3: CSVVWANLHTEAFF
DNA: TGCAGCGTTGTTTGGGCAAACCTCCACACTGAAGCTTTCTTT
D: NA
size: NA
J: TRBJ1-1
V: TRBV29-1

CDR3: CSVSPGQGPGQPQHF
DNA: TGCAGCGTTTCTCCGGGACAGGGGCCTGGTCAGCCCCAGCATTTT
D: TRBD1
size: few
J: TRBJ1-5
V: TRBV29-1

CDR3: CSAGGTGDNSPLHF
DNA: TGCAGTGCGGGGGGGACAGGGGATAATTCACCCCTCCACTTT
D: TRBD1
size: NA
J: TRBJ1-6
V: TRBV20-1

CDR3: CASSRIRDRDRNAIYF
DNA: TGCGCCAGCAGCCGAATCCGGGACAGGGACAGAAACGCCATATATTTT
D: TRBD1
size: NA
J: TRBJ1-3
V: TRBV4-1

CDR3: CASSQGYEQFF
DNA: TGTGCCAGCAGCCAAGGGTATGAGCAGTTCTTC
D: NA
size: many
J: TRBJ2-1
V: TRBV7-2

CDR3: CASSLAGLAGASSYNEQFF
DNA: TGTGCCAGCAGCTTAGCGGGCCTAGCGGGGGCCAGCTCCTACAATGAGCAGTTCTTC
D: TRBD2
size: many
J: TRBJ2-1
V: TRBV7-2

CDR3: CASSEYLGSSGELFF
DNA: TGTGCCAGCAGTGAATATTTGGGGTCATCCGGGGAGCTGTTTTTT
D: NA
size: few
J: TRBJ2-2
V: TRBV25-1

CDR3: CASSLERGLGNEQFF
DNA: TGCGCCAGCAGCCTGGAGCGGGGGTTGGGCAATGAGCAGTTCTTC
D: TRBD2
size: few
J: TRBJ2-1
V: TRBV4-1

CDR3: CASSLLANFGGDTQYF
DNA: TGTGCCAGCAGCCTCCTGGCCAATTTTGGGGGAGATACGCAGTATTTT
D: NA
size: few
J: TRBJ2-3
V: TRBV11-2

CDR3: CASRANSGSNQPQHF
DNA: TGTGCCAGCAGGGCGAACTCGGGGAGCAATCAGCCCCAGCATTTT
D: NA
size: many
J: TRBJ1-5
V: TRBV6-1

CDR3: CASSRLATEEQFF
DNA: TGTGCCAGCAGCCGCTTAGCGACCGAGGAGCAGTTCTTC
D: NA
size: NA
J: TRBJ2-1
V: TRBV12-3/TRBV12-4

CDR3: CASSQAGPILYEQYF
DNA: TGCGCCAGCAGCCAAGCAGGGCCAATCCTCTACGAGCAGTACTTC
D: NA
size: many
J: TRBJ2-7
V: TRBV4-1

CDR3: CASSQMSAETQYF
DNA: TGTGCCAGCAGCCAAATGTCGGCGGAGACCCAGTACTTC
D: NA
size: many
J: TRBJ2-5
V: TRBV3-1

CDR3: CSARALDSHNTIYF
DNA: TGCAGTGCTAGAGCCTTGGACAGTCACAACACCATATATTTT
D: NA
size: NA
J: TRBJ1-3
V: TRBV20-1

CDR3: CASREGSEETQYF
DNA: TGCGCCAGCAGAGAGGGTTCGGAAGAGACCCAGTACTTC
D: NA
size: NA
J: TRBJ2-5
V: TRBV5-1

CDR3: CASRVDSTGANVLTF
DNA: TGTGCCAGCAGGGTAGACAGTACTGGGGCCAACGTCCTGACTTTC
D: NA
size: few
J: TRBJ2-6
V: TRBV6-6

CDR3: CASSSQGAFYGYTF
DNA: TGTGCCAGCAGTTCCCAGGGGGCCTTCTATGGCTACACCTTC
D: TRBD1
size: few
J: TRBJ1-2
V: TRBV28

CDR3: CASSTFGQDSTYNEQFF
DNA: TGCGCCAGCAGCACCTTTGGACAGGATAGCACTTACAATGAGCAGTTCTTC
D: TRBD1
size: few
J: TRBJ2-1
V: TRBV5-1

CDR3: CASSSARGRETQYF
DNA: TGCGCCAGCAGCTCTGCGCGGGGGAGGGAGACCCAGTACTTC
D: TRBD2
size: few
J: TRBJ2-5
V: TRBV5-1

CDR3: CASSYEGQQAFF
DNA: TGTGCCAGCAGTTACGAGGGACAGCAAGCTTTCTTT
D: TRBD1
size: NA
J: TRBJ1-1
V: TRBV6-2/TRBV6-3

CDR3: CASSQKSGQGRGETQYF
DNA: TGCGCCAGCAGCCAAAAATCTGGACAGGGGCGTGGAGAGACCCAGTACTTC
D: TRBD1
size: many
J: TRBJ2-5
V: TRBV4-1

CDR3: CASSALAGVTYNEQFF
DNA: TGTGCCAGCAGCGCCCTAGCGGGGGTCACCTACAATGAGCAGTTCTTC
D: TRBD2
size: NA
J: TRBJ2-1
V: TRBV7-9

CDR3: CSVEGDLAQYF
DNA: TGCAGCGTTGAAGGGGATTTGGCACAGTATTTT
D: NA
size: many
J: TRBJ2-3
V: TRBV29-1

CDR3: CASSPGQGPTYEQYF
DNA: TGCGCCAGCAGCCCGGGACAGGGGCCCACCTACGAGCAGTACTTC
D: TRBD1
size: many
J: TRBJ2-7
V: TRBV5-1

CDR3: CASNRLGGYGNQPQHF
DNA: TGTGCCAGCAATCGACTCGGGGGATATGGCAATCAGCCCCAGCATTTT
D: NA
size: many
J: TRBJ1-5
V: TRBV6-5

CDR3: CASSPPSGTTYEQYF
DNA: TGTGCCAGCTCACCACCGTCTGGGACAACCTACGAGCAGTACTTC
D: NA
size: few
J: TRBJ2-7
V: TRBV18

CDR3: CASSPGRPSTDTQYF
DNA: TGTGCCAGCAGTCCCGGGCGGCCTAGCACAGATACGCAGTATTTT
D: NA
size: few
J: TRBJ2-3
V: TRBV12-3/TRBV12-4

CDR3: CSAYAGPYNEQFF
DNA: TGCAGTGCCTATGCCGGGCCGTACAATGAGCAGTTCTTC
D: NA
size: NA
J: TRBJ2-1
V: TRBV20-1

CDR3: CASSSPFSGGGETQYF
DNA: TGTGCCAGCAGTTCTCCCTTTAGCGGGGGGGGGGAGACCCAGTACTTC
D: TRBD2
size: many
J: TRBJ2-5
V: TRBV28

CDR3: CASGAARYGYTF
DNA: TGTGCCAGCGGGGCAGCGCGATATGGCTACACCTTC
D: NA
size: many
J: TRBJ1-2
V: TRBV28

CDR3: CASSDWQSGANVLTF
DNA: TGTGCCAGCAGTGATTGGCAGTCTGGGGCCAACGTCCTGACTTTC
D: NA
size: many
J: TRBJ2-6
V: TRBV2

CDR3: CASSQVGGPYNEQFF
DNA: TGTGCCAGCAGCCAAGTTGGAGGGCCCTACAATGAGCAGTTCTTC
D: NA
size: few
J: TRBJ2-1
V: TRBV3-1

CDR3: CASSRSGGSSYNEQFF
DNA: TGTGCCAGCAGCAGAAGCGGGGGGAGCTCCTACAATGAGCAGTTCTTC
D: TRBD2
size: NA
J: TRBJ2-1
V: TRBV9

CDR3: CASSSPLRGPSSYEQYF
DNA: TGTGCCAGCAGCTCACCCTTGCGGGGGCCCTCCTCCTACGAGCAGTACTTC
D: NA
size: NA
J: TRBJ2-7
V: TRBV7-2

CDR3: CASSLGGGDEQYF
DNA: TGCGCCAGCAGCTTGGGGGGTGGAGACGAGCAGTACTTC
D: NA
size: many
J: TRBJ2-7
V: TRBV5-6

CDR3: CASSLLTGDEQYF
DNA: TGTGCCAGCAGTTTATTGACAGGGGACGAGCAGTACTTC
D: TRBD1
size: NA
J: TRBJ2-7
V: TRBV28

CDR3: CASGQPPETQYF
DNA: TGTGCCAGCGGGCAGCCCCCAGAGACCCAGTACTTC
D: NA
size: NA
J: TRBJ2-5
V: TRBV28

CDR3: CASSRDKLEAFF
DNA: TGTGCCAGCAGCCGGGACAAACTAGAAGCTTTCTTT
D: NA
size: NA
J: TRBJ1-1
V: TRBV3-1

CDR3: CSVVAGPYEQYF
DNA: TGCAGCGTTGTGGCAGGGCCCTACGAGCAGTACTTC
D: NA
size: NA
J: TRBJ2-7
V: TRBV29-1

CDR3: CASSVYSGGVQDTQYF
DNA: TGTGCCAGCAGTGTATATAGCGGGGGGGTTCAAGATACGCAGTATTTT
D: TRBD2
size: few
J: TRBJ2-3
V: TRBV6-4

CDR3: CASSPGQRYNSPLHF
DNA: TGTGCCAGCAGTCCCGGACAGAGATATAATTCACCCCTCCACTTT
D: NA
size: NA
J: TRBJ1-6
V: TRBV12-3/TRBV12-4

CDR3: CSVESRGANYGYTF
DNA: TGCAGCGTTGAATCCAGGGGAGCTAACTATGGCTACACCTTC
D: NA
size: few
J: TRBJ1-2
V: TRBV29-1

CDR3: CVSSFNPPSGGPETQYF
DNA: TGTGTTAGCAGCTTCAACCCCCCGTCGGGGGGGCCCGAGACCCAGTACTTC
D: TRBD2
size: few
J: TRBJ2-5
V: TRBV7-7

CDR3: CAISHNLKTGIYGYTF
DNA: TGTGCCATCAGCCATAATCTTAAAACAGGGATCTATGGCTACACCTTC
D: NA
size: many
J: TRBJ1-2
V: TRBV10-3

CDR3: CASSELDFYNEQFF
DNA: TGTGCCAGCAGTGAATTAGATTTCTACAATGAGCAGTTCTTC
D: NA
size: few
J: TRBJ2-1
V: TRBV6-1

CDR3: CASSQAVTGGVSNEQYF
DNA: TGTGCCAGCAGCCAAGCGGTTACGGGCGGGGTGTCCAACGAGCAGTACTTC
D: NA
size: few
J: TRBJ2-7
V: TRBV4-2

CDR3: CASSPTPTTNEKPFF
DNA: TGCGCCAGCAGCCCAACGCCTACAACTAATGAAAAACCGTTTTTT
D: NA
size: NA
J: TRBJ1-4
V: TRBV5-1

CDR3: CATTRAGASDEQFF
DNA: TGCGCCACCACCCGAGCGGGGGCAAGCGATGAGCAGTTCTTC
D: TRBD2
size: NA
J: TRBJ2-1
V: TRBV5-1

CDR3: CASRDSLVGSNQPQHF
DNA: TGTGCCAGTAGAGACAGCCTAGTTGGAAGCAATCAGCCCCAGCATTTT
D: NA
size: NA
J: TRBJ1-5
V: TRBV19

CDR3: CASSLVSGGITNEQYF
DNA: TGTGCCAGCAGCTTGGTTTCGGGGGGGATTACCAATGAGCAGTACTTC
D: TRBD2
size: NA
J: TRBJ2-5
V: TRBV5-6

CDR3: CASSATGSRYEQYF
DNA: TGTGCCAGCAGTGCTACAGGGAGCCGCTACGAGCAGTACTTC
D: NA
size: many
J: TRBJ2-7
V: TRBV25-1

CDR3: CASSEQGLAVQETQYF
DNA: TGTGCCAGCAGTGAACAGGGACTAGCGGTCCAAGAGACCCAGTACTTC
D: TRBD2
size: few
J: TRBJ2-5
V: TRBV2